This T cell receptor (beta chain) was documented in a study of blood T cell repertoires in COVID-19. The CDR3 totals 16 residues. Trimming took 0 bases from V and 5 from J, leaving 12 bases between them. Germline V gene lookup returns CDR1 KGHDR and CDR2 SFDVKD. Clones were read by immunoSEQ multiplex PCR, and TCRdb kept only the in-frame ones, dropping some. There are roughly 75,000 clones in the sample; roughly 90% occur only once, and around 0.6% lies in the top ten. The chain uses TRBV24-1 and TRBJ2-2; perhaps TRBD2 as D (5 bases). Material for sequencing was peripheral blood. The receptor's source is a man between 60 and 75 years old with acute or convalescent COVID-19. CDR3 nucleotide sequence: TGTGCCACCAGTGATTTGGGCATCCCGGGAACCGGGGAGCTGTTTTTT. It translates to CATSDLGIPGTGELFF.